This T cell receptor beta chain comes out of a study of shared T cell receptors in the human thymus (dated by TCRdb to 2020 to 2023). Regarding the complete study: The study examined how self-reactive, shared T-cell receptor alpha chains are generated in the human thymus.

As regards this clone: No antigen is known for it. Qualities for individual bases were not recorded, and no much larger clone is one base off.

V loses 7 bases, J loses 1 base, and the germline ends lie 22 bases apart. Counted from cysteine to phenylalanine, this CDR3 has 18 amino acids. Only the CDR3 DNA is retained, 54 bases long and in frame from the first base. The germline V gene (reference sequence) provides CDR1 LNHDA and CDR2 SQIVND. Library preparation used the immunoSEQ multiplex PCR assay. TCRdb carries this immuneACCESS record with in-frame sequences only. Its versions omit some clonotypes, under half of them owing to an unresolved V gene in the studies checked, with the rest unexplained. This sample has about 660,000 clones in its table, and more than 75% of those were observed once. The top ten clonotypes cover 0.0094% of the sample. These data were likewise used in another study, on human thymus T cells. That second publication adds: The donors were immunologically healthy infants in Finland who had open corrective cardiac surgery for congenital heart defects. Thymus tissue was collected as surgical resects that were removed during corrective cardiac surgery. Biased V and J gene segment usage appeared to be present in both thymic and peripheral blood repertoires. According to the related research, thymic TCR repertoires were highly overlapping among unrelated individuals. The study used roughly eight infant thymus samples plus four related peripheral blood samples to characterize TCR alpha and beta repertoires. The cohort included more than five male and two female infants, with donor ages spanning 7 to 244 days. Thymocytes were freed from the tissue by mechanical means and kept at -70 degrees C as pellets of roughly 9-34 million cells. A QIAsymphony instrument was used to extract genomic DNA from frozen cell pellets. The immunoSEQ multiplex PCR assay was used to amplify the TCRB and TCRAD loci from a standardized quantity of quality-controlled genomic DNA. The amplicons covered the V(D)J region and were long enough to include the CDR3 and to identify the V and J genes. The commercial immunoSEQ service was used to sequence amplicons on an Illumina platform. Corrections for primer bias and sequencing errors followed previously described methods, while TCRAD and TCRB definitions were based on the IMGT database. The repertoires were analysed using immunoSEQ Analyzer 3.0 and VDJTools for basic statistics, V/J segment usage, diversity estimates, rarefaction and pairwise overlap. To estimate diversity, the Chao1, ChaoE, Efron-Thisted, Shannon and inverse Simpson indices were applied, and diversity was also estimated on datasets down-sampled to the smallest sample. Repertoire overlap used strict matching of CDR3 nucleotide sequence, V gene and J gene, with Jaccard-based multidimensional scaling clustering. On average, thymus samples yielded roughly 800,000 unique TCRB clonotypes, whereas blood samples yielded about 84,000.

This receptor was taken from a boy under two years old with a congenital heart defect. Donor details come from another sample of the same person, matched by shared clones. The sequencing input was thymocytes. The chain is assembled from TRBV19 and TRBJ1-4; TRBD1 might be the D gene, on 6 matching bases. The encoded CDR3 is CASTTAGQPAGTNEKLFF. The base sequence is TGTGCCAGTACCACCGCCGGACAGCCGGCGGGAACTAATGAAAAACTGTTTTTT. This CDR3, with the reference TRBV19 and TRBJ1-4 proteins standing in past its ends, gives the full variable domain DGGITQSPKYLFRKEGQNVTLSCEQNLNHDAMYWYRQDPGQGLRLIYYSQIVNDFQKGDIAEGYSVSREKKESFPLTVTSAQKNPTAFYLCASTTAGQPAGTNEKLFFGSGTQLSVL.